These T cell receptor beta chains were read from a single sample in a study of identical twins. TCRdb reanalysed the 5' RACE reads using MiXCR and keeps one entry per CDR3 protein. The repertoire includes just under 650,000 distinct CDR3 sequences, 7% to 7.5% of them detected once, and roughly 1.5% sits in the top ten. The sample also formed part of further work on yellow fever vaccine responses in identical twins.

Source material: PBMCs. These receptor sequences come from a woman aged 18-30 years in good health. Both conserved end residues are part of each CDR3. D genes are given only for firm matches. Part of the rows lack a size; the others show once, few, many or a class for expanded clones.

15 | TRBD1 | TRBJ2-1 | few | TRBV12-3/TRBV12-4 | CASRTDRGAYNEQFF | TGTGCCAGCAGAACTGACAGGGGGGCCTACAATGAGCAGTTCTTC
15 | NA | TRBJ2-2 | few | TRBV3-1 | CASSFPVGNTGELFF | TGTGCCAGCAGCTTTCCCGTTGGGAACACCGGGGAGCTGTTTTTT
17 | NA | TRBJ1-3 | few | TRBV6-1 | CASSGTMTPSSGNTIYF | TGTGCCAGCAGTGGGACAATGACTCCTAGCTCTGGAAACACCATATATTTT
18 | NA | TRBJ2-1 | NA | TRBV12-5 | CASGLVRKDKSTYNEQFF | TGTGCTAGTGGTTTGGTACGAAAGGACAAATCGACATACAATGAGCAGTTCTTC
13 | TRBD2 | TRBJ2-2 | few | TRBV2 | CASRGGETGELFF | TGTGCCAGCAGGGGGGGGGAGACCGGGGAGCTGTTTTTT
16 | TRBD2 | TRBJ2-3 | many | TRBV20-1 | CSASPPGLAVPDTQYF | TGCAGTGCCTCTCCACCGGGACTAGCGGTCCCAGATACGCAGTATTTT
15 | NA | TRBJ1-1 | NA | TRBV11-2 | CASSLDPGPNTEAFF | TGTGCCAGCAGCTTAGATCCAGGACCGAACACTGAAGCTTTCTTT
13 | TRBD1 | TRBJ2-1 | many | TRBV20-1 | CSATDRGGNEQFF | TGCAGTGCCACGGACAGGGGGGGAAATGAGCAGTTCTTC
14 | TRBD2 | TRBJ2-3 | NA | TRBV20-1 | CSATLAGPTDTQYF | TGCAGTGCTACACTAGCGGGGCCCACAGATACGCAGTATTTT
16 | NA | TRBJ2-1 | many | TRBV12-3/TRBV12-4 | CASSLSQLNTEAEQFF | TGTGCCAGCAGTTTAAGCCAGCTCAATACCGAGGCGGAGCAGTTCTTC
13 | NA | TRBJ2-1 | few | TRBV5-4 | CASSWGPHNEQFF | TGTGCCAGCAGCTGGGGCCCGCACAATGAGCAGTTCTTC
15 | NA | TRBJ2-7 | few | TRBV3-1 | CASSQAGLNSYEQYF | TGTGCCAGCAGCCAAGCCGGACTGAACTCCTACGAGCAGTACTTC
16 | TRBD1 | TRBJ2-5 | many | TRBV4-2 | CASSLGTGLYQETQYF | TGTGCCAGCAGCCTCGGGACAGGGCTTTACCAAGAGACCCAGTACTTC
17 | TRBD2 | TRBJ2-3 | few | TRBV7-9 | CASSLLGAGPGTDTQYF | TGTGCCAGCAGCTTATTAGGAGCGGGGCCCGGCACAGATACGCAGTATTTT
13 | NA | TRBJ2-2 | many | TRBV29-1 | CSVLLTRPGELFF | TGCAGCGTGCTGTTAACTCGACCCGGGGAGCTGTTTTTT
13 | NA | TRBJ2-2 | NA | TRBV5-1 | CASSSNGGGELFF | TGCGCCAGCAGCAGCAACGGGGGCGGGGAGCTGTTTTTT
15 | TRBD2 | TRBJ2-5 | few | TRBV28 | CASSLRTSVQETQYF | TGTGCCAGCAGTCTACGGACTAGCGTTCAAGAGACCCAGTACTTC
16 | NA | TRBJ1-6 | many | TRBV7-8 | CASAQSFDSSNSPLHF | TGTGCCAGCGCTCAGTCGTTTGACAGTTCGAATTCACCCCTCCACTTT
18 | NA | TRBJ1-1 | NA | TRBV4-1 | CASSQKIYFQASNTEAFF | TGCGCCAGCAGCCAAAAGATTTATTTTCAGGCCTCGAACACTGAAGCTTTCTTT
14 | NA | TRBJ2-5 | NA | TRBV7-9 | CASSPEGYQETQYF | TGTGCCAGCAGCCCAGAGGGGTACCAAGAGACCCAGTACTTC
11 | NA | TRBJ2-1 | NA | TRBV18 | CGQVPYNEQFF | TGCGGGCAGGTGCCCTACAATGAGCAGTTCTTC
13 | TRBD2 | TRBJ2-5 | few | TRBV20-1 | CSATLAGAETQYF | TGCAGTGCCACACTAGCGGGGGCGGAGACCCAGTACTTC
15 | NA | TRBJ2-1 | many | TRBV5-1 | CASSHKQGSYNEQFF | TGCGCCAGCAGCCACAAACAGGGATCCTACAATGAGCAGTTCTTC
13 | NA | TRBJ2-7 | few | TRBV15 | CATSRDSSWEQYF | TGTGCCACCAGCAGAGATTCTTCCTGGGAGCAGTACTTC
15 | TRBD1 | TRBJ2-7 | NA | TRBV28 | CASRGAGQGAGEQYF | TGTGCCAGCAGGGGGGCCGGACAGGGGGCAGGCGAGCAGTACTTC
13 | NA | TRBJ2-1 | NA | TRBV11-3 | CASSSNRLVEQFF | TGTGCCAGCAGCTCCAACCGACTAGTTGAGCAGTTCTTC
15 | TRBD1 | TRBJ1-1 | NA | TRBV6-1 | CASSPGTGVNTEAFF | TGTGCCAGCAGTCCCGGGACAGGGGTGAACACTGAAGCTTTCTTT
13 | TRBD1 | TRBJ1-5 | NA | TRBV20-1 | CSATGGAGQPQHF | TGCAGTGCTACAGGGGGCGCGGGTCAGCCCCAGCATTTT
13 | NA | TRBJ2-1 | NA | TRBV6-1 | CASRPTGCNEQFF | TGTGCCAGCAGACCAACAGGTTGCAATGAGCAGTTCTTC
15 | TRBD2 | TRBJ2-5 | NA | TRBV2 | CASIRTSGVQETQYF | TGTGCCAGCATCCGGACTAGCGGGGTCCAAGAGACCCAGTACTTC